This T cell receptor beta chain was found in a study of T cells in Graves' hyperthyroidism and ophthalmopathy. Stable hyperthyroidism: no ophthalmopathy progression over 18 months of follow-up. Each diagnosis drew on symptoms, thyroxine, TRAb, thyroid ultrasound and orbital computed tomography findings. The CDR3 spans 15 residues. Germline assignment: CDR1 SGHKS and CDR2 YYEKEE (reference sequence). Trimming removed 7 bases at V and 0 bases at J, with 16 bases between. RNA transcripts were the template for amplifying TCR beta CDR3 regions. The HTBI primer set drove a first-round RT-PCR of the TCR CDR3. TCRdb re-derived calls from the multiplex PCR reads in MiXCR, one entry per CDR3 protein. The data hold a few hundred thousand distinct CDR3 sequences, with around 20% observed a single time.

The chain has TRBV5-5 and TRBJ1-1; D is possibly TRBD1 (5 bases). This clonotype originated in a woman aged 50 to 60 with Graves' hyperthyroidism. Sequencing input: blood. The CDR3 bases are TGTGCCAGCGCGGGTGGGGGGGGAATGAACACTGAAGCTTTCTTT. Amino acids: CASAGGGGMNTEAFF.